These 30 T cell receptor beta chains were all obtained from the same sample, sequenced in a study of CD8 T cells in Susac syndrome. Reverse transcription of 0.5 to 1 ug RNA was carried out with random hexamers. MiXCR was run by TCRdb on the immunoSEQ multiplex PCR reads, yielding one entry per CDR3 protein. The sample includes about 280,000 distinct CDR3 sequences, 70% to 90% of them seen just once. The sample consisted of CD8+ T cells from PBMCs. The receptors shown here come from a human donor with multiple sclerosis.

This clonotype was seen a single time. The J gene is TRBJ1-1, the V gene TRBV4-2; no clear D gene. Germline V gene sequence: CDR1 LGHNA, CDR2 YNFKEQ. The CDR3 has 12 residues. Trimming stripped 3 bases from V and 11 bases from J, with 13 bases between. The DNA for the CDR3 is TGTGCCAGCAGCCAGGCGCAAAGTGAGGCTTTCTTT. Translated: CASSQAQSEAFF.

This clonotype has just one count. The chain links TRBV9 to TRBJ2-5; 8 bases fit TRBD2. Germline values: CDR1 SGDLS, CDR2 YYNGEE. The CDR3 runs 14 residues. V trimming: 7 bases; J trimming: 1 base; junction bases outside the gene matches: 6. CDR3 DNA: TGTGCCAGCGGCGCCGGGGGGGTCCAAGAGACCCAGTACTTC. Protein sequence: CASGAGGVQETQYF.

The CDR3 DNA is TGCAGCGTTCCTGACAGGGGACACCCCCTCTACAATGAGCAGTTCTTC. Protein: CSVPDRGHPLYNEQFF. The V gene is TRBV29-1, the J gene TRBJ2-1, with 8 positions matching TRBD1. After removal of 5 bases from V and 3 bases from J, the junction contained 12 bases not matched to a gene. CDR1 SQVTM and CDR2 ANQGSEA come from the germline V gene. The CDR3 is 16 amino acids.

This sequence joins TRBV20-1 and TRBJ2-1; 9 bases are a match to TRBD2. The CDR3 consists of 13 residues. V gave up 2 bases and J gave up 7 bases; unmatched junction bases: 3. From germline, CDR1 is DFQATT and CDR2 SNEGSKA (reference sequence). This CDR3 reads CSARLAGMNEQFF. DNA for the CDR3: TGCAGTGCTAGACTAGCGGGAATGAATGAGCAGTTCTTC.

This chain links TRBV27 with TRBJ1-5; D ambiguous. V lost 5 bases and J 1 base, leaving 9 bases between the germline ends. Germline V gene data show CDR1 as MNHEY and CDR2 as SMNVEV (reference sequence). The length of the CDR3 is 14 residues. The CDR3 nucleotides read TGTGCCAGCAGTGAGACGATGAGCAATCAGCCCCAGCATTTT. Protein sequence: CASSETMSNQPQHF.

The chain joins TRBV27 to TRBJ1-5; possible D gene TRBD1, 5 bases. The CDR3 is 15 amino acids. In germline, CDR1 is MNHEY, CDR2 SMNVEV (reference sequence). Trimming pared 2 bases from V and 6 bases from J, leaving 14 bases between. This CDR3 is CASSLEGREGQPQHF. DNA for the CDR3: TGTGCCAGCAGTTTAGAGGGCAGGGAGGGTCAGCCCCAGCATTTT.

V usage is TRBV19 and J usage is TRBJ2-1; no definite D call. Looked up from germline, CDR1 is LNHDA and CDR2 is SQIVND (reference sequence). With 9 bases removed from V and 0 bases from J, the gap between germline ends came to 15 bases. This CDR3 is built from 15 residues. For the CDR3, the DNA is TGTGCCAGCCACATCCCCCACATCTCCTACAATGAGCAGTTCTTC. Its protein is CASHIPHISYNEQFF.

The V gene is TRBV2, the J gene TRBJ2-1; possible D gene TRBD2, 5 bases. Germline assignment: CDR1 SNHLY and CDR2 FYNNEI. The CDR3 extends over 15 amino acids. Between the trimmed V and J ends, which lost 5 bases and 5 bases, there was a span of 16 bases. The CDR3 bases are TGTGCCAGCAGTCAACCTCGGGAAACTCACAATGAGCAGTTCTTC. Protein: CASSQPRETHNEQFF.

This chain joins TRBV12-3 or TRBV12-4 and TRBJ1-5, with 7 bases lining up with TRBD1. This CDR3 region has 14 residues. Trimming took 2 bases from V and 4 from J; bases not matched to a gene: 2. The CDR3 DNA follows: TGTGCCAGCAGTTTAAGGGGGCGTAATCAGCCCCAGCATTTT. Residues: CASSLRGRNQPQHF.

The genes are TRBV28 and TRBJ1-1, with a tentative D call TRBD1 (5 bases). Germline values: CDR1 MDHEN, CDR2 SYDVKM. The V end was cut by 6 bases, the J end by 3 bases, with 14 bases between. There are 14 residues in the CDR3. The CDR3 nucleotides read TGTGCCAGCAGCAAAAGACAGTGGTACACTGAAGCTTTCTTT. Protein sequence: CASSKRQWYTEAFF. The full variable domain, rest sourced from reference TRBV28 and TRBJ1-1, is DVKVTQSSRYLVKRTGEKVFLECVQDMDHENMFWYRQDPGLGLRLIYFSYDVKMKEKGDIPEGYSVSREKKERFSLILESASTNQTSMYLCASSKRQWYTEAFFGQGTRLTVV.

This sequence joins TRBV3-1 and TRBJ2-5; 7 bases match TRBD2. Germline V gene lookup returns CDR1 LGHDT and CDR2 YNNKEL (reference sequence). There are 15 residues in the CDR3. J gave up 3 bases and V 5 bases, and 9 bases lay outside the gene matches. DNA of the CDR3: TGTGCCAGCAGCACCCTGACGGGAGGCGAAGAGACCCAGTACTTC. It yields the protein CASSTLTGGEETQYF.

The genes are TRBV27 and TRBJ1-2; 7 bases are a match to TRBD1. The CDR3 has 16 amino acids. Germline CDR1 reads MNHEY; CDR2 reads SMNVEV (reference sequence). V gave up 5 bases and J gave up 2 bases; unmatched junction bases: 11. The CDR3 here is CASSKTLTGQNYGYTF. In DNA form, the CDR3 reads TGTGCCAGCAGTAAAACACTTACGGGACAGAACTATGGCTACACCTTC.

The CDR3 region has the DNA TGTGCCAGCAGTGAATCGAGGAGCAGGGGCGCACAGAAAGCTTTCTTT. It yields the protein CASSESRSRGAQKAFF. The J gene is TRBJ1-1, the V gene TRBV2; D is perhaps TRBD1 (6 bases). The CDR3 covers 16 residues. Germline V lookup: CDR1 SNHLY, CDR2 FYNNEI. Trimming shortened V by 2 bases and J by 9 bases, and 22 bases separated the two germline ends.

This sequence joins TRBV25-1 and TRBJ1-2, with a weak D call TRBD1 (5 bases). The CDR3 runs to 14 residues. With 3 bases removed from V and 5 bases from J, the gap between germline ends came to 13 bases. Per germline, CDR1 MGHDK and CDR2 SYGVNS. CDR3 in DNA: TGTGCCAGCAGTGACAGGGCCATCCTTTATGGCTACACCTTC. It encodes CASSDRAILYGYTF.

V usage is TRBV6-6 and J usage is TRBJ1-5, with TRBD1 identical over 7 bases. J gave up 7 bases and V 6 bases, and 6 bases lay outside the gene matches. The CDR3 has 13 residues. The germline V gene encodes CDR1 MNHNY and CDR2 SVGAGI (reference sequence). The CDR3 nucleotides are TGTGCCAGCAGCGGGACAGTAGGGCAGCCCCAGCATTTT. Amino acid sequence: CASSGTVGQPQHF.

J is TRBJ1-2 and V is TRBV5-4; maybe TRBD1 (6 bases). CDR1 and CDR2 from the germline V gene are SGHNT and YYREEE (reference sequence). The CDR3 totals 14 residues. V was cut by 1 base and J by 7 bases, with 14 bases left in between. CDR3 in DNA: TGTGCCAGCAGCTTGAACAGGGAGTATCGTGGCTACACCTTC. Amino acid sequence: CASSLNREYRGYTF.

The chain couples TRBV6-6 to TRBJ1-5; TRBD1 is a possible D gene (6 bases). In germline, CDR1 is MNHNY, CDR2 SVGAGI (reference sequence). Trimming took 8 bases from V and 1 from J, leaving 15 bases between them. The CDR3 length is 15 residues. CDR3 sequence (DNA): TGTGCCAGCTCCTCCCCAACAGGGAGCAATCAGCCCCAGCATTTT. Its translation is CASSSPTGSNQPQHF.

Concerning this clonotype itself: The junction differs from germline at one of its ends, possibly a read error. The chain carries TRBV15 and TRBJ2-1; 9 bases map to TRBD2. Germline V lookup: CDR1 LNHNV, CDR2 YYDKDF (reference sequence). This CDR3 region has 16 residues. The DNA for the CDR3 is TGTGCCACCGGCAGAGGGGTAGCGGGGGTCTACAATGAGCAGTTCTTC. As protein: CATGRGVAGVYNEQFF.

This sequence joins TRBV4-2 and TRBJ2-1; 10 bases are shared with TRBD2. Germline V lookup: CDR1 LGHNA, CDR2 YNFKEQ. The CDR3 runs to 16 residues. After removal of 4 bases from V and 7 bases from J, the junction contained 10 bases not matched to a gene. CDR3 loop: CASSPRQKAGGNEQFF. CDR3 DNA: TGTGCCAGCAGCCCCCGCCAGAAAGCGGGAGGGAATGAGCAGTTCTTC.

V is TRBV10-3 and J is TRBJ2-7, with 14 bases lining up with TRBD2. There are 18 residues in the CDR3. The germline V gene has CDR1 ENHRY and CDR2 SYGVKD. The junction had 9 bases not matched to a gene; V was cut back by 5 bases and J by 0 bases. CDR3 loop: CAISLRTSGRINSYEQYF. Here the CDR3 DNA reads TGTGCCATCAGTCTTAGGACTAGCGGGAGGATAAACTCCTACGAGCAGTACTTC.

The CDR3 sequence: CAHSGTGVNNEQFF. The CDR3 region has the DNA TGTGCCCATTCCGGGACAGGGGTTAACAATGAGCAGTTCTTC. The chain couples TRBV30 to TRBJ2-1; 10 nucleotides line up with TRBD1. Germline V gives CDR1 GTSNPN, CDR2 SVGIG (reference sequence). With 8 bases clipped from V and 5 bases from J, the junction kept 9 bases outside the gene matches. This CDR3 has 14 residues.

The chain combines TRBV27 with TRBJ1-5; the D is unclear. The CDR3 spans 15 residues. Germline loops: CDR1 MNHEY, CDR2 SMNVEV (reference sequence). V lost 8 bases, J lost 1 base, and 15 bases lay in between. The CDR3 nucleotides read TGTGCCAGCTCTCCCGAAATATGGAGCAATCAGCCCCAGCATTTT. Translation: CASSPEIWSNQPQHF.

The V and J genes are TRBV6-5 and TRBJ2-1; D not certain. Trimming took off 4 bases at V and 5 bases at J, with 15 bases between the two ends. The CDR3 extends over 15 amino acids. Germline CDR1 is MNHEY and CDR2 is SVGAGI. The CDR3 loop reads CASSFPSQGHNEQFF. In DNA form, the CDR3 reads TGTGCCAGCAGTTTCCCCTCCCAAGGGCACAATGAGCAGTTCTTC.

The CDR3 sequence is CATSRDGGLAGNEQFF. DNA for the CDR3: TGTGCCACCAGCAGAGATGGAGGACTAGCGGGAAATGAGCAGTTCTTC. The chain couples TRBV15 to TRBJ2-1; TRBD2 agrees at 12 bases. The CDR3 is 16 residues long. Per the germline V gene, CDR1 is LNHNV and CDR2 is YYDKDF (reference sequence). J lost 7 bases, V lost 0 bases, and 4 bases had no gene match.

The rearrangement joins TRBV12-3 or TRBV12-4 to TRBJ1-4; D is undetermined. V lost 5 bases and J 0 bases, leaving 10 bases between the germline ends. This CDR3 comprises 15 residues. CDR3 sequence: CASSPWFSTNEKLFF. CDR3 sequence (DNA): TGTGCCAGCAGTCCTTGGTTCTCAACTAATGAAAAACTGTTTTTT.

V gene TRBV7-9 combines with J gene TRBJ1-1; TRBD1 aligns across 9 bases. V gave up 3 bases and J gave up 1 base; unmatched junction bases: 6. This CDR3 has 16 amino acids. CDR1 is SEHNR and CDR2 is FQNEAQ in the germline V gene (reference sequence). CDR3 sequence reads: CASSFSRGQGNTEAFF. The CDR3 DNA reads TGTGCCAGCAGCTTCTCCCGGGGACAGGGGAACACTGAAGCTTTCTTT.

In this sample, this clonotype turned up once. The rearrangement links TRBV7-9 to TRBJ1-1; 11 bases are shared with TRBD1. The length of the CDR3 is 14 residues. Germline values: CDR1 SEHNR, CDR2 FQNEAQ (reference sequence). Germline trimming cut 8 bases from V and 4 bases from J; bases unmatched to any gene: 6. The DNA of the CDR3 is TGTGCCAGCTTACGGGACAGGGGGACCACTGAAGCTTTCTTT. Translating it yields CASLRDRGTTEAFF.

CDR3 nucleotides: TGTGCCAGCAGCCAAGACTTCCGCGGGTCGGGGGCCCAGTACTTC. Residues: CASSQDFRGSGAQYF. V usage is TRBV3-1 and J usage is TRBJ2-5; weak D call: TRBD2 (6 bases). CDR1 is LGHDT and CDR2 is YNNKEL in the germline V gene (reference sequence). Trimming stripped 0 bases from V and 9 bases from J, with 17 bases between. This CDR3 is built from 15 residues.

V gene TRBV12-3 or TRBV12-4 combines with J gene TRBJ2-1; D is perhaps TRBD2 (5 bases). The V gene lost 4 bases and the J gene lost 4 bases, with 8 bases spanning the gap. The CDR3 totals 13 residues. The CDR3 loop is CASSSGVYNEQFF. CDR3 sequence (DNA): TGTGCCAGCAGTTCCGGGGTTTACAATGAGCAGTTCTTC.

The count of this clonotype is one. The CDR3 region has the DNA TGTGCCAGCAGCCCTTTTTCAGCAGATACGCAGTATTTT. Translating gives CASSPFSADTQYF. The V call is TRBV27, the J call TRBJ2-3; D gene unclear. Germline V gene lookup returns CDR1 MNHEY and CDR2 SMNVEV (reference sequence). The CDR3 covers 13 residues. Trimming took 6 bases from V and 4 from J, leaving 11 bases between them.